This T cell receptor (beta chain) was profiled in a study of blood T cells in healthy people across ages. For the study at large: Capturing about one barcoded beta molecule per two T cells was achieved by template switching.

Per sample, a minimum of 6.5 million PBMCs were isolated. Germline loops: CDR1 MRHNA, CDR2 SNTAGT. The CDR3 covers 18 residues. After removal of 6 bases from V and 4 bases from J, the junction contained 15 bases not matched to a gene. Comment on this clonotype: Its antigen is still unknown.

Study-wide points: Naive T cell percentage showed a strong correlation with the diversity of TCR beta.

A sample-barcoded 5' primer and a J-beta primer mix were used in a second PCR of about 7 to 12 cycles. The authors tagged each cDNA molecule using a template-switch adaptor with 12 random nucleotides. TCRdb passed the 5' RACE reads through MiXCR, listing each CDR3 protein once. The sample lists about 1.8 million distinct CDR3 sequences, roughly 49% seen once, with over 2% in the top ten. The receptor's source is a woman in her forties in good health. The sequenced sample was blood. The chain combines TRBV6-4 with TRBJ2-5; 12 bases align to TRBD2. CDR3 DNA sequence: TGTGCCAGCAGACAGACTAGCGGGGGCCACCCGACCAGAGAGACCCAGTACTTC. It translates to CASRQTSGGHPTRETQYF.